This TCR beta chain comes out of a study of T cell responses to AZD1222 COVID-19 vaccine. Study-wide findings and caveats: In a largely white British group with more females than males, clonal diversity was possibly underestimated. With two AZD1222 doses given, Spike-specific TCR breadth and depth both rose.

Remarks on this clone: Its antigen is unknown.

TCRdb's table, derived via immunoSEQ multiplex PCR, lists solely in-frame clones and lacks some. The sample lists 75,000 to 100,000 clones, 88% seen once, with 5.8% in the top ten. The CDR3 consists of 12 residues. Trimming cost V 3 bases and J 11 bases, with 13 bases left between them. This specimen consisted of peripheral blood, obtained on day 0 of AZD1222 vaccination. The receptor was isolated from an adult in good health. The gene calls are TRBV12-3 or TRBV12-4 and TRBJ1-1; D is uncertain. As DNA, the CDR3 is TGTGCCAGCAGTTTCTCGGGCGGATGGGCTTTCTTT. Translated: CASSFSGGWAFF.